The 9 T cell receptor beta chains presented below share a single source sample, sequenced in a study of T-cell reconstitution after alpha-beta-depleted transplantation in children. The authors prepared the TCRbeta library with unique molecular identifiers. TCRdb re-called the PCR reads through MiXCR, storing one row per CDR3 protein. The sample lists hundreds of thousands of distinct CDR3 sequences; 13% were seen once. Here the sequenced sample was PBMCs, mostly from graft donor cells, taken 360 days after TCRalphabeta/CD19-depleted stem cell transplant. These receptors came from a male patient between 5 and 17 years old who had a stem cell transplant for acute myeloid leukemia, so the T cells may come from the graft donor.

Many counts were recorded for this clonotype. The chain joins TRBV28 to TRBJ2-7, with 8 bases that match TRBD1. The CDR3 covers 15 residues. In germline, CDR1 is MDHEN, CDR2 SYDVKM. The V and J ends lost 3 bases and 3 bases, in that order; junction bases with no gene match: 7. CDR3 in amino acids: CASSFFDRGYYEQYF. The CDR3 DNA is TGTGCCAGCAGTTTCTTTGACAGGGGCTACTACGAGCAGTACTTC.

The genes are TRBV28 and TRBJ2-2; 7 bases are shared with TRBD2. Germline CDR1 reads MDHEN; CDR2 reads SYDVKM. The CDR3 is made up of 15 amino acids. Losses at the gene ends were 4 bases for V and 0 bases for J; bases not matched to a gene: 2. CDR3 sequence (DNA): TGTGCCAGCAGTTGGGGGGGGGCGAACACCGGGGAGCTGTTTTTT. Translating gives CASSWGGANTGELFF. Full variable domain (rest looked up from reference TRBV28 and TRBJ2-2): DVKVTQSSRYLVKRTGEKVFLECVQDMDHENMFWYRQDPGLGLRLIYFSYDVKMKEKGDIPEGYSVSREKKERFSLILESASTNQTSMYLCASSWGGANTGELFFGEGSRLTVL.

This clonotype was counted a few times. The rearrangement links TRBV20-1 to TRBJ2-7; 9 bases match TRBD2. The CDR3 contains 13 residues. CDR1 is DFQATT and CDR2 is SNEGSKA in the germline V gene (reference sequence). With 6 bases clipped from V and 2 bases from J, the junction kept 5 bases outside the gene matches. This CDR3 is CSAWTSETYEQYF. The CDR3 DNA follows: TGCAGTGCATGGACTAGCGAAACCTACGAGCAGTACTTC.

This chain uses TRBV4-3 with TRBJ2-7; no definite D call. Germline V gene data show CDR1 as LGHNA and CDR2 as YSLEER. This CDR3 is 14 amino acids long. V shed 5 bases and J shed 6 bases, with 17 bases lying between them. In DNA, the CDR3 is TGCGCCAGCAGCAGGACCCGGGTTTGGGCCGAGCAGTACTTC. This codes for CASSRTRVWAEQYF.

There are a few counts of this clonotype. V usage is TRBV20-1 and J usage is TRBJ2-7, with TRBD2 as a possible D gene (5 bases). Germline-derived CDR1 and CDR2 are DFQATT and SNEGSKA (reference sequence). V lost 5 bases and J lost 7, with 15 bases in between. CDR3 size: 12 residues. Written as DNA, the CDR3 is TGCAGTGCTGACCCCTCCGGGGAGGAGCAGTACTTC. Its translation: CSADPSGEEQYF.

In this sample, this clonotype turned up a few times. CDR3 amino acids: CASKLLAGGSSYEQYF. In DNA, the CDR3 is TGTGCCAGCAAGTTACTAGCGGGAGGATCCTCCTACGAGCAGTACTTC. The J gene is TRBJ2-7, the V gene TRBV27; 12 nucleotides align to TRBD2. The trim removed 7 bases at V and 0 bases at J, leaving 7 bases unmatched. Germline loops: CDR1 MNHEY, CDR2 SMNVEV (reference sequence). This CDR3 region has 16 residues.

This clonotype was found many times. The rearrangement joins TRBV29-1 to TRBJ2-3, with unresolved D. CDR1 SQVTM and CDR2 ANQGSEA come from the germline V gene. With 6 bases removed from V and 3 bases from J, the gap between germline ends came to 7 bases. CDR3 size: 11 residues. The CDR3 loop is CSVGLTDTQYF. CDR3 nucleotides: TGCAGCGTGGGGTTGACAGATACGCAGTATTTT.

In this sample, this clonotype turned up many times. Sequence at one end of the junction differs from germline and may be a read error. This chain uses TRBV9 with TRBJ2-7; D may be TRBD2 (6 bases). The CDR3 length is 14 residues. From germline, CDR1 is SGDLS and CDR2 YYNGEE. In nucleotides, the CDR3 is TGCGCCAGCAGTGTGGGACTCAGTTCCTACGAGCAGTACTTC. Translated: CASSVGLSSYEQYF.

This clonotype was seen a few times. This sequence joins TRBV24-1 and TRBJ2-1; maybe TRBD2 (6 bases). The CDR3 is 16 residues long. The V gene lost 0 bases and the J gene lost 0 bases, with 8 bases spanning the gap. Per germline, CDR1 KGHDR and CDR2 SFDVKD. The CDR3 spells CATSDLSGDSYNEQFF. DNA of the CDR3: TGTGCCACCAGTGATTTGTCGGGAGACTCCTACAATGAGCAGTTCTTC.